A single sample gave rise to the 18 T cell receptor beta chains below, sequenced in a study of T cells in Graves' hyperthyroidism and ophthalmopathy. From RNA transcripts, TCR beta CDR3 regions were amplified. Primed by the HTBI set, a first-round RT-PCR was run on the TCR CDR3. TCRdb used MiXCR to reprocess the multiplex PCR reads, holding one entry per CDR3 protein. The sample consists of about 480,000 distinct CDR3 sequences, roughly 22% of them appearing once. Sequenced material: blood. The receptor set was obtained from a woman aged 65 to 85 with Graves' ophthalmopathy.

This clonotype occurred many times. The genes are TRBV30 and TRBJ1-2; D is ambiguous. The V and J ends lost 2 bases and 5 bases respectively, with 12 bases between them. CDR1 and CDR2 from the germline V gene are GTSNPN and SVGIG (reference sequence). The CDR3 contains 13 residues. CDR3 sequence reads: CAWSSRVGYGYTF. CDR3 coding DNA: TGTGCCTGGAGTTCAAGGGTCGGGTATGGCTACACCTTC.

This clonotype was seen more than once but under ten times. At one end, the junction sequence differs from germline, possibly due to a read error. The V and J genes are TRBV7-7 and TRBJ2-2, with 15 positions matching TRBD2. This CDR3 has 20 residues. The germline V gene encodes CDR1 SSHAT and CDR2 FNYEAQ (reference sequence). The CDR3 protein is CASSLSCGLAGGPLTGELFF. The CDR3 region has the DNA TGTGCTAGCAGCTTAAGCTGTGGACTAGCGGGAGGGCCTTTGACCGGGGAGCTGTTTTTT. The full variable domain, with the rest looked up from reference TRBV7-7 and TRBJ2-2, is GAGVSQSPRYKVTKRGQDVTLRCDPISSHATLYWYQQALGQGPEFLTYFNYEAQPDKSGLPSDRFSAERPEGSISTLTIQRTEQRDSAMYRCASSLSCGLAGGPLTGELFFGEGSRLTVL.

The CDR3 here is CASSSFRGNEQFF. In DNA, the CDR3 is TGTGCCAGCAGCTCATTCAGGGGTAATGAGCAGTTCTTC. This sequence joins TRBV11-3 and TRBJ2-1; D is possibly TRBD1 (6 bases). V was trimmed by 4 bases and J by 7 bases, leaving 11 bases between them. The CDR3 totals 13 residues. Germline V gene data show CDR1 as SGHNT and CDR2 as YENEEA.

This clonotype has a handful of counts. The CDR3 region has the DNA TGTGCCAGCAGTCTGGGGATCTATAATTCACCCCTCCACTTT. It yields the protein CASSLGIYNSPLHF. The chain has TRBV12-3 or TRBV12-4 and TRBJ1-6, with D uncertain. V lost 5 bases and J lost 3, with 8 bases in between. CDR3 size: 14 residues.

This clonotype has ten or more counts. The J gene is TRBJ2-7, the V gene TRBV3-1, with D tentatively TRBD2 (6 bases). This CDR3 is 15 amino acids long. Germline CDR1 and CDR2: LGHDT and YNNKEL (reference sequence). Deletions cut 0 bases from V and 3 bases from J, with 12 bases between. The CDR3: CASSQDGGSVYEQYF. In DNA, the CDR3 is TGTGCCAGCAGCCAAGATGGAGGGTCTGTCTACGAGCAGTACTTC.

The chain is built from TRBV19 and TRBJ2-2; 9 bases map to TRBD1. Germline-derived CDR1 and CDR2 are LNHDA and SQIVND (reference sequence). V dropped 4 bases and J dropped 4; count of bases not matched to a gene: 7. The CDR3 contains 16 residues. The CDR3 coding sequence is TGTGCCAGTAGTACCACAGGGGGCTGGGGCACCGGGGAGCTGTTTTTT. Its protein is CASSTTGGWGTGELFF.

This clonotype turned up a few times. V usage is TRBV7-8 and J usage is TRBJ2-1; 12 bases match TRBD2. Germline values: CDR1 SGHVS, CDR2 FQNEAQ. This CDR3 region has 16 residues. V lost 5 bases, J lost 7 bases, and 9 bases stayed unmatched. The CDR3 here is CASSLPRLAGVNEQFF. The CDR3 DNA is TGTGCCAGCAGCCTCCCTAGACTAGCGGGAGTTAATGAGCAGTTCTTC. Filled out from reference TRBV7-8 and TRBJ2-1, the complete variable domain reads GAGVSQSPRYKVAKRGQDVALRCDPISGHVSLFWYQQALGQGPEFLTYFQNEAQLDKSGLPSDRFFAERPEGSVSTLKIQRTQQEDSAVYLCASSLPRLAGVNEQFFGPGTRLTVL.

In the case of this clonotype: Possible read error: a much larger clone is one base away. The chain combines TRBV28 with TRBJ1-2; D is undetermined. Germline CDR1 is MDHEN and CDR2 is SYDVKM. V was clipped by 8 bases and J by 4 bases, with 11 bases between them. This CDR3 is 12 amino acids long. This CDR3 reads CASWNTTYGYTF. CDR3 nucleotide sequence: TGTGCCAGCTGGAACACGACCTATGGCTACACCTTC.

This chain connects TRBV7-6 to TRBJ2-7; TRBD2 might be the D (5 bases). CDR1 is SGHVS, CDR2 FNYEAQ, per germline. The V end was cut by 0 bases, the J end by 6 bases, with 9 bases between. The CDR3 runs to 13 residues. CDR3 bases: TGTGCCAGCAGCTTAGCGGACTTGGGCGAGCAGTACTTC. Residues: CASSLADLGEQYF.

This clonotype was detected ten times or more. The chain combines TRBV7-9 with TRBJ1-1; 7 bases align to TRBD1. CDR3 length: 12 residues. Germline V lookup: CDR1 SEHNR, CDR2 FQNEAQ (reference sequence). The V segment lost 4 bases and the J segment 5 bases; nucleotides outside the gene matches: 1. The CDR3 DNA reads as TGTGCCAGCAGCTCACAGGGGACTGAAGCTTTCTTT. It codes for CASSSQGTEAFF.

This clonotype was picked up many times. CDR3 sequence: CASSGNTWRQYF. Written as DNA, the CDR3 is TGTGCCAGCAGTGGTAATACCTGGAGGCAGTATTTT. The genes are TRBV6-1 and TRBJ2-3; D unclear. Trimming cost V 4 bases and J 11 bases, with 13 bases left between them. The germline V gene has CDR1 MNHNS and CDR2 SASEGT. The CDR3 spans 12 residues.

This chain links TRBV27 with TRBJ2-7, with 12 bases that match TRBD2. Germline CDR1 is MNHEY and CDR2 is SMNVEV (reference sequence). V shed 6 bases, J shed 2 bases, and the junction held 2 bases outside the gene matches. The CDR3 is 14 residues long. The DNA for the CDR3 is TGTGCCAGCAGACTAGCGGGAGGCCCCTACGAGCAGTACTTC. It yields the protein CASRLAGGPYEQYF.

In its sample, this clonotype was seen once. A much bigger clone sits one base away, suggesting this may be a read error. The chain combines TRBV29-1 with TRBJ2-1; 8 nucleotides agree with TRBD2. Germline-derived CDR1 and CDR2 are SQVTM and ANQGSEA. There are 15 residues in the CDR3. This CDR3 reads CSVGGFSGKYNEQLF. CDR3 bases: TGCAGCGTCGGAGGGTTTAGCGGGAAGTACAATGAGCAGCTCTTC.

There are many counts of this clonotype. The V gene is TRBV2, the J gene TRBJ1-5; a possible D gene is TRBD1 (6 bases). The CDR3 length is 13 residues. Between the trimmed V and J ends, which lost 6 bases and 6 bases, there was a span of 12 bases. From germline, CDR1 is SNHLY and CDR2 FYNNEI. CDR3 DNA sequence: TGTGCCAGCAGGATTGAGGGGGGTCAGCCCCAGCATTTT. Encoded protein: CASRIEGGQPQHF.

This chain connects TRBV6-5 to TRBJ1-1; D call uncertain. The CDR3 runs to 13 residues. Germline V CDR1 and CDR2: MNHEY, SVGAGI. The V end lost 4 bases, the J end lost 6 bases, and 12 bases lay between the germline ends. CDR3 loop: CASSSPLLAEAFF. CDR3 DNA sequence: TGTGCCAGCAGTTCCCCCCTACTCGCTGAAGCTTTCTTT.

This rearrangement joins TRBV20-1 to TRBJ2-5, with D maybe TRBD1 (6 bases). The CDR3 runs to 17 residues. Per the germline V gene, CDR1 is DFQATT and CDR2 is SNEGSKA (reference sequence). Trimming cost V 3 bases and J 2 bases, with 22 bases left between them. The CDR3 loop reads CSASITLGLRGQETQYF. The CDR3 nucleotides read TGCAGTGCTAGTATTACTCTAGGCCTAAGGGGGCAAGAGACCCAGTACTTC.

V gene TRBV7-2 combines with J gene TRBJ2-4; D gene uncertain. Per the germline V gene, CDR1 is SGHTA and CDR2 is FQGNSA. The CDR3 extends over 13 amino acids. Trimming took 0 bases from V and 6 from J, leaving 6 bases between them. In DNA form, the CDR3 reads TGTGCCAGCAGCTTAGCGGGTAGAAACATTCAGTACTTC. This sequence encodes CASSLAGRNIQYF.

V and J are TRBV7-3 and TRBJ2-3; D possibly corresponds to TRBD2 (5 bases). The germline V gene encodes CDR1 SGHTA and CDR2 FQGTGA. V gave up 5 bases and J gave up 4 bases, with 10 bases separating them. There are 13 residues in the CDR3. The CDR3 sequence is CASSEGFSDTQYF. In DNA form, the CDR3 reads TGTGCCAGCAGCGAGGGATTTTCAGATACGCAGTATTTT.